The 4 T cell receptor beta chains given below trace back to one sample, sequenced in a study of regulatory T cells in long-lasting Graves disease. This sample's time point: persistent/refractory GD, antithyroid drugs over 5 years with positive TRAb. RNA isolated from PBMCs was used to make the TCR library. Investigators prepared the TCR beta libraries by applying iRepertoire HTBI primers and Arm-PCR of CDR3 regions. TCRdb fed the multiplex PCR reads into MiXCR, producing one record per CDR3 protein. This sample has 650,000 to 700,000 distinct CDR3 sequences, with around 30% found just once. The starting material was peripheral blood mononuclear cells (PBMCs), obtained when the disease was refractory, from a patient treated with antithyroid drugs. These receptors were obtained from a female donor with Graves disease.

The CDR3 DNA follows: TGTGCCAGCAGCTTAATGGCGGGGGCGAGCTCCTACGAGCAGTACTTC. Protein product: CASSLMAGASSYEQYF. The rearrangement uses TRBV7-3 and TRBJ2-7, with D possibly TRBD2 on 7 matching bases. Germline CDR1 SGHTA, CDR2 FQGTGA. There are 16 residues in the CDR3. The germline V and J ends were trimmed by 1 base and 0 bases, with 13 bases remaining between them.

CDR3 in DNA: TGTGCCAGCAGTTTCTGGACTAGCGGGTCCCGGGGTGCGGTGGTCACCCAGTACTTC. Its protein product is CASSFWTSGSRGAVVTQYF. This rearrangement joins TRBV12-3 or TRBV12-4 to TRBJ2-5; TRBD2 matches 11 bases. The CDR3 has 19 residues. V lost 3 bases to trimming and J lost 8 bases; unmatched junction nucleotides: 20.

This clonotype has a handful of counts. V is TRBV5-1 and J is TRBJ2-7, with 8 bases lining up with TRBD2. The CDR3 loop spans 14 amino acids. J was trimmed by 5 bases and V by 0 bases; bases with no gene match: 4. Germline values: CDR1 SGHRS, CDR2 YFSETQ. In nucleotides, the CDR3 is TGCGCCAGCAGCTTGGGGACTAGCAACCACGAGCAGTACTTC. It is translated as CASSLGTSNHEQYF.

There are a few counts of this clonotype. This chain connects TRBV6-2 or TRBV6-3 to TRBJ1-6; TRBD1 is a possible D gene (5 bases). CDR3 size: 14 residues. With 3 bases removed from V and 4 bases from J, the gap between germline ends came to 7 bases. The V gene's germline CDR1 is MNHEY and CDR2 SVGEGT. This CDR3 reads CASSYQGYNSPLHF. CDR3 sequence (DNA): TGTGCCAGCAGTTATCAGGGATATAATTCACCCCTCCACTTT.